Below, one T cell receptor beta chain is given with its context. This sample stems from a study of blood T cell repertoires in COVID-19. For the study at large: COVID-19 samples collected from the United States, Italy and Spain covered acute and convalescent phases. Sources were T cells, B-cell-depleted T cells, or PBMCs; the material itself was cDNA or gDNA.

Those enrolled, adults aged about 18 to 89 years, came from roughly 22 US areas. All recovered Cohort 3 donors got two negative PCRs, got clearance, or saw symptom resolution. CDR3 length: 16 residues. The ends lost 4 bases at V and 7 bases at J; junction bases unmatched: 12. Germline lookup yields CDR1 SGHAT and CDR2 FQNNGV. Profiled with immunoSEQ multiplex PCR; TCRdb holds only in-frame clones, not every one. The sample carries approximately 200,000 clones, 75% to 90% recorded once. The V gene is TRBV11-2, the J gene TRBJ2-3, with 9 nucleotides matching TRBD2. This TCR was sampled from a man aged 25 to 40 who had recovered from COVID-19. The sample taken for sequencing was PBMCs or T cells enriched from blood (not recorded which). The CDR3 loop is CASSYEGGGRAHTQYF. The CDR3, as DNA: TGTGCCAGCAGCTACGAGGGGGGCGGGAGGGCCCATACGCAGTATTTT. Full variable domain (remainder filled in from reference TRBV11-2 and TRBJ2-3): EAGVAQSPRYKIIEKRQSVAFWCNPISGHATLYWYQQILGQGPKLLIQFQNNGVVDDSQLPKDRFSAERLKGVDSTLKIQPAKLEDSAVYLCASSYEGGGRAHTQYFGPGTRLTVL.